This is a list of T cell receptor beta chains from one sample in a study of T cells in Graves' hyperthyroidism and ophthalmopathy. One entry per CDR3 protein results from TCRdb running MiXCR on the multiplex PCR reads. The table includes more than 300,000 distinct CDR3 sequences, around 18% detected once. The sample was blood. The receptors shown here come from a man aged 18-30 years with Graves' ophthalmopathy. Both conserved end residues are part of each CDR3. D genes are given only for firm matches. The size of a clone is reported for some rows only, either as once, few or many, or as a class for expanded clones.

size	D	V	J	DNA	CDR3
.	.	TRBV20-1	TRBJ2-3	TGCAGTGCTAGGACTAGTTTATTAGCAGATACGCAGTATTTT	CSARTSLLADTQYF
.	.	TRBV24-1	TRBJ1-3	TGTGCCACCAGTGCGAAGGGTAGTGGAAACACCATATATTTT	CATSAKGSGNTIYF
.	.	TRBV6-1	TRBJ1-5	TGTGCCAGCAGTCCCTACGCGGGTCAGCCCCAGCATTTT	CASSPYAGQPQHF
few	.	TRBV20-1	TRBJ2-7	TGCAGTGCGGCCACCGGGACCCCCTACGAGCAGTACTTC	CSAATGTPYEQYF
many	.	TRBV20-1	TRBJ2-1	TGCAGTGCTAGGGGCCCGTACAATGAGCAGTTCTTC	CSARGPYNEQFF
.	.	TRBV20-1	TRBJ2-2	TGCAGTGCCAATATCCTGTCGAACACCGGGGAGCTGTTTTTT	CSANILSNTGELFF
many	.	TRBV5-5	TRBJ2-7	TGTGCCAGCAGCTTGGGAGTTTTGGGACCCGAGCAGTACTTC	CASSLGVLGPEQYF
few	TRBD1	TRBV6-1	TRBJ1-4	TGTGCCAGCAGTGATGACAGGGGGCAGGCTAATGAAAAACTGTTTTTT	CASSDDRGQANEKLFF
few	TRBD2	TRBV18	TRBJ2-5	TGTGCCAGCTCACCCTTAGCGGGGGAATTGGAAGAGACCCAGTACTTC	CASSPLAGELEETQYF
.	TRBD1	TRBV5-6	TRBJ1-2	TGTGCCAGCATCAGACAGGGCGGCTATGGCTACACCTTC	CASIRQGGYGYTF
few	.	TRBV9	TRBJ2-7	TGTGCCAGCAGCGTAGGGACTCAGGACACCTACGAGCAGTACTTC	CASSVGTQDTYEQYF
many	TRBD2	TRBV12-3/TRBV12-4	TRBJ2-3	TGTGCCAGCAGTCGTAGCGGGGGGCGCACAGATACGCAGTATTTT	CASSRSGGRTDTQYF
many	.	TRBV12-3/TRBV12-4	TRBJ1-2	TGTGCCAGCAGTACTTTTGGGGACGCTAAATATGGCTACACCTTC	CASSTFGDAKYGYTF
few	TRBD1	TRBV5-5	TRBJ1-4	TGTGCCAGCAGCTTAGGACAGGTTGCAACTAATGAAAAACTGTTTTTT	CASSLGQVATNEKLFF
many	.	TRBV7-2	TRBJ2-7	TGTGCCAGCAGCTTAGTTTGGGACGAGCAGTACTTC	CASSLVWDEQYF
many	.	TRBV24-1	TRBJ1-5	TGTGCCACCCAGGACCAGAACAATCAGCCCCAGCATTTT	CATQDQNNQPQHF
many	.	TRBV2	TRBJ1-1	TGTGCCAGCAGGTTGACAACCATCACTGAAGCTTTCTTT	CASRLTTITEAFF